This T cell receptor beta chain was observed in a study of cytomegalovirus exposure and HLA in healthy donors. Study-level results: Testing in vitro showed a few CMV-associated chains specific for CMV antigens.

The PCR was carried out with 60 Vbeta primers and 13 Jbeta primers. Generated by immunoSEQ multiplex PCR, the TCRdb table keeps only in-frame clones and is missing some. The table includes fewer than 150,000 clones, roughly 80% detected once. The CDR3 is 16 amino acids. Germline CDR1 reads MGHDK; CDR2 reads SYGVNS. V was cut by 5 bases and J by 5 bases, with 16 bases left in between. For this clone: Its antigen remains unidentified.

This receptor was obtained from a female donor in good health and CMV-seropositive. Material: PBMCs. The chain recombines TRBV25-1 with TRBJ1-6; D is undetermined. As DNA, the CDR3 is TGTGCCAGCAGTTTCACGGGAGGACGGAATAATTCACCCCTCCACTTT. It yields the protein CASSFTGGRNNSPLHF.